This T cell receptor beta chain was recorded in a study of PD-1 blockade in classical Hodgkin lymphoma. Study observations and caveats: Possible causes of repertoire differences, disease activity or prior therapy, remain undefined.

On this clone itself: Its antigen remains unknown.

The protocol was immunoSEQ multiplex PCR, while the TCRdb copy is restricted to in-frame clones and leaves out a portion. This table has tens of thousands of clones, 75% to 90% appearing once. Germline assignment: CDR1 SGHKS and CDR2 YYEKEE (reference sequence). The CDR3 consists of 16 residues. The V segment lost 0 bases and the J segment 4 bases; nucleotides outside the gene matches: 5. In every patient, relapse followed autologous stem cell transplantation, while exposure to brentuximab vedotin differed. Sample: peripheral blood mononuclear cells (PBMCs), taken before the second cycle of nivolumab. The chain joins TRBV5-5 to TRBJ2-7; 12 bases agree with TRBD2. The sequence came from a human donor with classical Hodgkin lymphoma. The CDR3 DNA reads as TGTGCCAGCAGCTTGGGACTAGCGGGAGTGTTGTACGAGCAGTACTTC. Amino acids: CASSLGLAGVLYEQYF. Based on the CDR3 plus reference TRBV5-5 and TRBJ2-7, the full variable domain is DAGVTQSPTHLIKTRGQQVTLRCSPISGHKSVSWYQQVLGQGPQFIFQYYEKEERGRGNFPDRFSARQFPNYSSELNVNALLLGDSALYLCASSLGLAGVLYEQYFGPGTRLTVT.